The clone carrying this T cell receptor (beta chain) came up a few times. This CDR3 spans 10 amino acids. Trimming pared 3 bases from V and 10 bases from J, leaving 8 bases between. Germline values: CDR1 SQVTM, CDR2 ANQGSEA. TCRdb fed the 5' RACE reads into MiXCR, producing one record per CDR3 protein. There are about 190,000 distinct CDR3 sequences in the sample; 15% occur only once, and 40% lies in the top ten. The sample belongs to a study of identical twins. A further study also used this sample, focusing on T cells expressing NK-cell markers. From that report: The TCR beta repertoires were obtained from sorted CD3+CD56+NKG2C+, CD3+CD56+NKG2C- and CD3+CD56-NKG2C+ T cells. Similarly, these clonotypes led the CD3+CD56-NKG2C+ fraction as well in a handful of donors.

This receptor was identified in a woman aged 18-29 years in good health. The chain has TRBV29-1 and TRBJ2-3; no firm D call. The sequenced sample was CD8+ T cells sorted from blood. The CDR3 nucleotides are TGCAGCGTTGAGGATCATTCGCAGTATTTT. This encodes CSVEDHSQYF.